The 26 T cell receptor beta chains below come from one sample, sequenced in a study of CD8 T cells in seronegative destructive rheumatoid arthritis. Profiling relied on immunoSEQ multiplex PCR, and the TCRdb table lists in-frame clones only, not all of them. This sample has over 10,000 clones, with 80% to 85% found just once. Sample: CD8+ T cells from blood. The receptor set was obtained from a woman between 25 and 49 years old with seronegative destructive rheumatoid arthritis.

This clone was seen more than once but under ten times. This chain links TRBV4-1 with TRBJ2-7; no definite D call. The CDR3 has 14 residues. Germline values: CDR1 MGHRA, CDR2 YSYEKL. V was shortened by 1 base and J by 2 bases, with 9 bases between the two germline ends. CDR3 amino acids: CASSQVAEAYEQYF. In nucleotides, the CDR3 is TGCGCCAGCAGCCAAGTGGCCGAAGCCTACGAGCAGTACTTC.

Written as DNA, the CDR3 is TGTGCCAGCAGGTTGAAAGGTGCGGCTAATTCACCCCTCCACTTT. Translated: CASRLKGAANSPLHF. This sequence joins TRBV21-1 and TRBJ1-6. TRBV21-1 is marked as a pseudogene. This CDR3 region has 15 residues.

The V and J genes are TRBV15 and TRBJ2-5; maybe TRBD1 (6 bases). Germline assignment: CDR1 LNHNV and CDR2 YYDKDF (reference sequence). V was pared by 0 bases and J by 5 bases, with 13 bases between. The CDR3 covers 15 residues. CDR3 in amino acids: CATSRDPRGTETQYF. CDR3 sequence (DNA): TGTGCCACCAGCAGAGATCCCAGGGGTACCGAGACCCAGTACTTC.

The CDR3 reads CASSLFPETSGGDQETQYF. The CDR3 DNA is TGTGCCAGCAGCTTATTCCCCGAGACTAGCGGGGGGGACCAAGAGACCCAGTACTTC. The V gene is TRBV11-2, the J gene TRBJ2-5; 14 bases are a match to TRBD2. Germline values: CDR1 SGHAT, CDR2 FQNNGV. V was pared by 2 bases and J by 0 bases, with 8 bases of the junction left unmatched. This CDR3 has 19 amino acids.

V is TRBV19 and J is TRBJ2-4, with D possibly matching TRBD2 (6 bases). The germline V gene encodes CDR1 LNHDA and CDR2 SQIVND (reference sequence). This CDR3 is 12 amino acids long. Between the trimmed V and J ends, which lost 6 bases and 8 bases, there was a span of 11 bases. In DNA form, the CDR3 reads TGTGCCAGTAGAGGGGACTTGGACATTCAGTACTTC. This sequence encodes CASRGDLDIQYF.

The chain is built from TRBV4-2 and TRBJ1-2; 11 bases line up with TRBD1. This CDR3 is built from 19 residues. CDR1 LGHNA and CDR2 YNFKEQ come from the germline V gene. Losses at the gene ends were 3 bases for V and 4 bases for J; bases not matched to a gene: 16. CDR3 region: CASSHPTGTGGSRSYGYTF. CDR3 in DNA: TGTGCCAGCAGCCATCCGACCGGGACAGGGGGAAGTCGAAGCTATGGCTACACCTTC.

The chain uses TRBV4-2 and TRBJ2-1; 15 bases match TRBD2. J lost 0 bases, V lost 3 bases, and 12 bases had no gene match. Per the germline V gene, CDR1 is LGHNA and CDR2 is YNFKEQ. The CDR3 has 21 residues. For the CDR3, the DNA is TGTGCCAGCAGCCATCCCTCCGGGACTAGCGGGGGGCCTAGCTCCTACAATGAGCAGTTCTTC. It codes for CASSHPSGTSGGPSSYNEQFF.

This chain uses TRBV5-4 with TRBJ2-5, with D hard to call. The ends were cut back, 4 bases at V and 1 base at J, with 11 bases in the middle. Looked up from germline, CDR1 is SGHNT and CDR2 is YYREEE (reference sequence). The CDR3 covers 14 residues. CDR3: CASSPDEVQETQYF. The CDR3 DNA reads as TGTGCCAGCAGCCCCGACGAGGTCCAAGAGACCCAGTACTTC.

The CDR3 region has the DNA TGTGCCAGCAGTTCCGGGGGGGAGGGCTACACCTTC. Protein sequence: CASSSGGEGYTF. J is TRBJ1-2 and V is TRBV6-5; the D gene is possibly TRBD1 (5 bases). Trimming shortened V by 4 bases and J by 8 bases, and 11 bases separated the two germline ends. Germline V CDR1 and CDR2: MNHEY, SVGAGI. This CDR3 spans 12 amino acids.

The chain employs TRBV7-6 and TRBJ2-1; D is possibly TRBD1 (5 bases). Trimming left V 6 bases short and J 9 bases short, with 12 bases between. The CDR3 consists of 12 residues. Looked up from germline, CDR1 is SGHVS and CDR2 is FNYEAQ. The CDR3, as DNA: TGTGCCAGCAGTTCCAGGGATCCTGAGCAGTTCTTC. Amino acid sequence: CASSSRDPEQFF.

This chain uses TRBV27 with TRBJ1-6; the D gene is possibly TRBD1 (6 bases). This CDR3 has 18 residues. Germline-derived CDR1 and CDR2 are MNHEY and SMNVEV (reference sequence). Between the trimmed V and J ends, which lost 1 base and 3 bases, there was a span of 16 bases. The CDR3 here is CASSLYPPQGNYNSPLHF. The CDR3 DNA sequence: TGTGCCAGCAGTTTATACCCCCCCCAGGGGAACTATAATTCACCCCTCCACTTT.

The chain links TRBV28 to TRBJ1-5; D call uncertain. Germline V gene lookup returns CDR1 MDHEN and CDR2 SYDVKM. The CDR3 is 13 amino acids. V was pared by 6 bases and J by 10 bases, with 16 bases between. The CDR3 region is CASSPPGRTPQHF. The CDR3, as DNA: TGTGCCAGCAGCCCGCCCGGACGGACTCCCCAGCATTTT.

V is TRBV7-9 and J is TRBJ2-3; D is unclear. V dropped 1 base and J dropped 6 bases, with 8 bases sitting between them. The CDR3 has 13 residues. Germline CDR1 and CDR2: SEHNR and FQNEAQ (reference sequence). CDR3 residues: CASSLVGGDTQYF. The CDR3 nucleotides are TGTGCCAGCAGCTTAGTAGGCGGCGATACGCAGTATTTT.

This chain joins TRBV7-7 and TRBJ2-7, with D possibly being TRBD2 (5 bases). Between the trimmed V and J ends, which lost 1 base and 2 bases, there was a span of 12 bases. CDR1 is SSHAT and CDR2 is FNYEAQ in the germline V gene (reference sequence). The CDR3 is 15 residues long. CDR3 DNA: TGTGCCAGCAGCTTAGTCTCGGGATCCGCCTACGAGCAGTACTTC. Translated, it gives CASSLVSGSAYEQYF.

This clone has just one count. The chain is built from TRBV2 and TRBJ1-4, with TRBD1 as a possible D gene (6 bases). V dropped 6 bases and J dropped 7 bases, with 15 bases sitting between them. Germline CDR1 and CDR2: SNHLY and FYNNEI. The CDR3 extends over 14 amino acids. The CDR3 region is CASRDSGYGEKLFF. The CDR3 region has the DNA TGTGCCAGCAGGGACAGCGGCTATGGTGAAAAACTGTTTTTT.

This sequence joins TRBV27 and TRBJ2-7, with D maybe TRBD2 (5 bases). The germline gives CDR1 MNHEY, CDR2 SMNVEV (reference sequence). The CDR3 is made up of 14 amino acids. V lost 5 bases to trimming and J lost 0 bases, with 11 bases between them. The CDR3 here is CASSLGGPSYEQYF. In DNA, the CDR3 is TGTGCCAGCAGTCTCGGAGGACCCTCCTACGAGCAGTACTTC.

The rearrangement joins TRBV5-6 to TRBJ2-3; maybe TRBD1 (6 bases). The CDR3 consists of 16 residues. Between the trimmed V and J ends, which lost 0 bases and 3 bases, there was a span of 14 bases. Looked up from germline, CDR1 is SGHDT and CDR2 is YYEEEE. CDR3 in DNA: TGTGCCAGCAGCTTGGTGCAGGGGATTGGGACAGATACGCAGTATTTT. Translated, it gives CASSLVQGIGTDTQYF.

As concerns this clone: The germline gene is not matched at one end of the junction; a read error may be the cause. The chain uses TRBV4-2 and TRBJ2-3, with D perhaps TRBD2 (6 bases). The CDR3 spans 14 residues. Germline V lookup: CDR1 LGHNA, CDR2 YNFKEQ. For the CDR3, the DNA is TGTGCCAGCAGTCAAGGCGGGGGCACAGATACGCAGTATTTT. This encodes CASSQGGGTDTQYF.

The chain has TRBV9 and TRBJ2-1, with TRBD2 matching 8 bases. J gave up 0 bases and V 2 bases, and 13 bases lay outside the gene matches. The germline gives CDR1 SGDLS, CDR2 YYNGEE. This CDR3 spans 19 amino acids. CDR3 region: CASSVTGLAGSSSYNEQFF. The DNA of the CDR3 is TGTGCCAGCAGCGTCACGGGGCTAGCGGGTTCTAGCTCCTACAATGAGCAGTTCTTC.

V and J are TRBV5-5 and TRBJ1-5, with D possibly being TRBD1 (5 bases). Trimming removed 2 bases at V and 0 bases at J, with 9 bases between. This CDR3 is built from 15 residues. Looked up from germline, CDR1 is SGHKS and CDR2 is YYEKEE (reference sequence). Here the CDR3 reads CASSLGVYSNQPQHF. The DNA of the CDR3 is TGTGCCAGCAGCTTAGGGGTTTATAGCAATCAGCCCCAGCATTTT.

The genes are TRBV4-1 and TRBJ2-7; perhaps TRBD2 as D (6 bases). Trimming left V 5 bases short and J 3 bases short, with 17 bases between. Per the germline V gene, CDR1 is MGHRA and CDR2 is YSYEKL. The CDR3 is 15 residues long. CDR3 sequence (DNA): TGCGCCAGCAGCGCCAACAGTGTGGGGGGCTACGAGCAGTACTTC. Its translation is CASSANSVGGYEQYF.

The V call is TRBV7-9, the J call TRBJ1-4, with TRBD1 matching 7 bases. Trimming removed 1 base from V and 8 bases from J; junction bases left unmatched: 10. Germline V gene data show CDR1 as SEHNR and CDR2 as FQNEAQ (reference sequence). The CDR3 runs 16 residues. The CDR3 coding sequence is TGTGCCAGCAGCTTAGTTTCTACAGGGGCCAGGGAAAAACTGTTTTTT. Its translation: CASSLVSTGAREKLFF. The full variable domain, completed using reference TRBV7-9 and TRBJ1-4, is DTGVSQNPRHKITKRGQNVTFRCDPISEHNRLYWYRQTLGQGPEFLTYFQNEAQLEKSRLLSDRFSAERPKGSFSTLEIQRTEQGDSAMYLCASSLVSTGAREKLFFGSGTQLSVL.

The sample holds one count of this clone. The chain links TRBV30 to TRBJ2-7; 7 nucleotides agree with TRBD1. CDR1 and CDR2 from the germline V gene are GTSNPN and SVGIG (reference sequence). Germline trimming cut 0 bases from V and 4 bases from J; bases unmatched to any gene: 6. CDR3 length: 14 residues. The CDR3 nucleotides are TGTGCCTGGAGTGTACCTGGACAGGTTTACGAGCAGTACTTC. It encodes CAWSVPGQVYEQYF.

The V and J genes are TRBV15 and TRBJ2-1; D is unresolved. This CDR3 has 12 residues. Trimming cost V 3 bases and J 10 bases, with 10 bases left between them. The germline V gene has CDR1 LNHNV and CDR2 YYDKDF (reference sequence). CDR3 amino acids: CATSSLYREQFF. CDR3 nucleotides: TGTGCCACCAGCAGCCTATACCGGGAGCAGTTCTTC. The full variable domain, rest sourced from reference TRBV15 and TRBJ2-1, is DAMVIQNPRYQVTQFGKPVTLSCSQTLNHNVMYWYQQKSSQAPKLLFHYYDKDFNNEADTPDNFQSRRPNTSFCFLDIRSPGLGDTAMYLCATSSLYREQFFGPGTRLTVL.

The rearrangement links TRBV6-1 to TRBJ1-1; 7 nucleotides match TRBD1. The J segment lost 4 bases and the V segment lost 7 bases, leaving 9 bases of the junction unmatched. CDR1 MNHNS and CDR2 SASEGT come from the germline V gene. The CDR3 runs 14 residues. The CDR3 sequence is CASTIGGAGTEAFF. The CDR3 DNA follows: TGTGCCAGCACGATAGGGGGCGCGGGCACTGAAGCTTTCTTT.

The rearrangement links TRBV7-9 to TRBJ2-7; maybe TRBD2 (6 bases). This CDR3 region has 13 residues. CDR1 is SEHNR and CDR2 is FQNEAQ in the germline V gene (reference sequence). The germline V and J ends were trimmed by 5 bases and 3 bases, with 11 bases remaining between them. CDR3 sequence (DNA): TGTGCCAGCAGCGCGGGGACGGTCTACGAGCAGTACTTC. Amino acids: CASSAGTVYEQYF.